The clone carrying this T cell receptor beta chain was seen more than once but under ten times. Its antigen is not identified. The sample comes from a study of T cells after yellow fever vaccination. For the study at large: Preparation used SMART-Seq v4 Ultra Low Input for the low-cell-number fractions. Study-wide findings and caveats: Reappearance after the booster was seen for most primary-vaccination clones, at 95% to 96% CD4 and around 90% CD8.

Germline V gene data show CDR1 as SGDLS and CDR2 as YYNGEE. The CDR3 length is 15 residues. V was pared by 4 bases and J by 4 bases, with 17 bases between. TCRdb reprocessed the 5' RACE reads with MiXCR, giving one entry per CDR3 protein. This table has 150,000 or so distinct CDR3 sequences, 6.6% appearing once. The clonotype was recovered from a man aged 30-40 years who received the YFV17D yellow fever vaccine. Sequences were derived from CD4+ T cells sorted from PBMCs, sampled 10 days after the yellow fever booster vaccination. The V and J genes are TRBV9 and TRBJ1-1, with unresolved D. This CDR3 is CASSPRVSEFTEAFF. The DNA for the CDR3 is TGTGCCAGCAGCCCCCGGGTATCAGAGTTCACTGAAGCTTTCTTT.